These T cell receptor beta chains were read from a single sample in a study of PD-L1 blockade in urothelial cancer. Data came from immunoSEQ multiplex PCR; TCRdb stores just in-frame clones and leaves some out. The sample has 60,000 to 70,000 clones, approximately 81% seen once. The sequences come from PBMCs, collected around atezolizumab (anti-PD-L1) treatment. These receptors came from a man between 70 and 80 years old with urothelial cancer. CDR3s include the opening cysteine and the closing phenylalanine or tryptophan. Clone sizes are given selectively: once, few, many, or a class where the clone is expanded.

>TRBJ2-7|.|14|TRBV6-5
CASSSREVFYEQYF
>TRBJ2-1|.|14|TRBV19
CASSSGRTYNEQFF
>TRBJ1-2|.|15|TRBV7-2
CASPHRGTLNYGYTF
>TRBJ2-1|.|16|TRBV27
CASSLFGWEGNNEQFF
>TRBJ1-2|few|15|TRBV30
CAWSVGTSGQGRYTF
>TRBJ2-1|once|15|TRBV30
CAWRPFSGVYNEQFF
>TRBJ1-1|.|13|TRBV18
CASSPTGEAEAFF
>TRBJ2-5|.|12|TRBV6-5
CASRSRGETQYF
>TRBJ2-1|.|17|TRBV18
CASSPEVEWSSYNEQFF
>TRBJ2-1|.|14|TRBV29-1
CSVVTSSGSYEQFF
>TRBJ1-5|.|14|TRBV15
CATSVQRANQPQHF
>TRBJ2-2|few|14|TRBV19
CASSIQGVTGELFF
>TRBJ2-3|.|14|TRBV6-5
CASSQGKGTDTQYF